These 5 T cell receptor beta chains originate from one sample sequenced in a study of shared clonotypes between healthy human individuals. Measured with immunoSEQ multiplex PCR; TCRdb has only the in-frame clones, and not every one. This sample has about 490,000 clones; over 75% occur once, and the top ten carry roughly 13%. Sequenced material: PBMCs. All receptors derive from a woman in her thirties or forties in good health. Some clones in this sample may be carry-over from other donors' samples.

The rearrangement uses TRBV5-4 and TRBJ1-2; possible D gene TRBD1, 5 bases. V lost 4 bases and J 4 bases, leaving 29 bases between the germline ends. Germline loops: CDR1 SGHNT, CDR2 YYREEE (reference sequence). This CDR3 is 19 amino acids long. In nucleotides, the CDR3 is TGTGCCAGCAGCGCGGGACCCTCCCTTTCCTCTTCCGTAGCCTATGGCTACACCTTC. Residues: CASSAGPSLSSSVAYGYTF.

About this clone: A much larger clone is a single base away; this may be a read error. This sample includes further DNA sequences coding for the same CDR3. The chain is built from TRBV5-1 and TRBJ2-1, with TRBD2 matching 10 bases. The V and J ends lost 0 bases and 1 base, in that order; junction bases with no gene match: 4. This CDR3 is built from 17 residues. The germline gives CDR1 SGHRS, CDR2 YFSETQ. The CDR3 sequence is CASSLEASGSSYNEQFF. The CDR3 DNA reads as TGCGCCAGCAGCTTGGAGGCTAGCGGGAGTTCCTACAATGAGCAGTTCTTC.

The chain recombines TRBV5-1 with TRBJ2-3, with D tentatively TRBD2 (5 bases). The length of the CDR3 is 16 residues. With 0 bases removed from V and 9 bases from J, the gap between germline ends came to 20 bases. The V gene's germline CDR1 is SGHRS and CDR2 YFSETQ. CDR3 in DNA: TGCGCCAGCAGCTTGGAGGCGCGCGGCGGGTTAGCGACGCAGTATTTT. Translation gives CASSLEARGGLATQYF.

The CDR3 here is CASSLTTSNYGYTF. For the CDR3, the DNA is TGTGCCAGCAGCTTAACGACCTCTAACTATGGCTACACCTTC. This chain connects TRBV28 to TRBJ1-2; no reliable D call. V lost 6 bases, J lost 0 bases, and 11 bases lay in between. Germline V CDR1 and CDR2: MDHEN, SYDVKM. This CDR3 is built from 14 residues.

The gene calls are TRBV28 and TRBJ1-1; D remains ambiguous. Trimming cost V 2 bases and J 0 bases, with 10 bases left between them. The CDR3 sequence is 15 residues long. The germline V gene encodes CDR1 MDHEN and CDR2 SYDVKM. Written as DNA, the CDR3 is TGTGCCAGCAGTTTACGGGAGTTCATGAACACTGAAGCTTTCTTT. It yields the protein CASSLREFMNTEAFF.